These 27 T cell receptor beta chains came from one sample sequenced in a study of shared T cell receptors in the human thymus. Method: immunoSEQ multiplex PCR; TCRdb's copy keeps in-frame clones and lacks some. The sample records hundreds of thousands of clones, 70% to 90% being singletons. The sample was also linked to a second study, of human thymus T cells.

The specimen was thymocytes. Receptor source: a boy in the first two years of life with a congenital heart defect.

Remarks on this clone: The limits of the CDR3 on the DNA are not certain, so only TCRdb's listed CDR3 is given. The CDR3 here is CASSFGEGASVGKFF. The chain has TRBV11-2 and TRBJ2-1; TRBD2 is the table's D call, not checked against the DNA. CDR1 SGHAT and CDR2 FQNNGV come from the germline V gene. From its first to its last residue, the CDR3 has 15 amino acids.

V usage is TRBV28 and J usage is TRBJ2-2; the match to TRBD2 covers 9 bases. Looked up from germline, CDR1 is MDHEN and CDR2 is SYDVKM. The CDR3 has 15 amino acids. The ends lost 5 bases at V and 4 bases at J; junction bases unmatched: 5. CDR3 bases: TGTGCCAGCAGTCACAAGCGGGAGGTCACCGGGGAGCTGTTTTTT. It codes for CASSHKREVTGELFF.

The chain carries TRBV6-1 and TRBJ2-3; D is unresolved. With 1 base removed from V and 4 bases from J, the gap between germline ends came to 15 bases. The germline V gene encodes CDR1 MNHNS and CDR2 SASEGT. This CDR3 is built from 16 residues. CDR3 sequence (DNA): TGTGCCAGCAGTGAAGAGAACTCTTCTAAACCAGATACGCAGTATTTT. It is translated as CASSEENSSKPDTQYF.

The chain joins TRBV27 to TRBJ1-5, with D unresolved. Trimming cost V 6 bases and J 7 bases, with 16 bases left between them. The germline CDR1 and CDR2 sequences are MNHEY and SMNVEV (reference sequence). The CDR3 consists of 14 residues. CDR3 protein: CASSRGSPLQPQHF. CDR3 in DNA: TGTGCCAGCAGCCGAGGGAGCCCCTTGCAGCCCCAGCATTTT.

This chain links TRBV7-8 with TRBJ2-2; TRBD1 agrees at 7 bases. The CDR3 covers 16 residues. CDR1 is SGHVS and CDR2 is FQNEAQ in the germline V gene. V gave up 4 bases and J gave up 6 bases; unmatched junction bases: 11. The CDR3 is CASSSPTGLGAGELFF. The CDR3 DNA sequence: TGTGCCAGCAGCTCCCCGACAGGGTTGGGTGCCGGGGAGCTGTTTTTT. The full variable domain, its missing parts supplied by reference TRBV7-8 and TRBJ2-2, is GAGVSQSPRYKVAKRGQDVALRCDPISGHVSLFWYQQALGQGPEFLTYFQNEAQLDKSGLPSDRFFAERPEGSVSTLKIQRTQQEDSAVYLCASSSPTGLGAGELFFGEGSRLTVL.

J is TRBJ1-1 and V is TRBV29-1; 7 bases are a match to TRBD1. This CDR3 has 12 amino acids. CDR1 is SQVTM, CDR2 ANQGSEA, per germline. The trim removed 6 bases at V and 2 bases at J, leaving 3 bases unmatched. The CDR3 bases are TGCAGCGTCCCAGGGGGAAACACTGAAGCTTTCTTT. Its protein product is CSVPGGNTEAFF.

This chain uses TRBV5-4 with TRBJ1-3; D is perhaps TRBD1 (5 bases). The CDR3 extends over 17 amino acids. The germline CDR1 and CDR2 sequences are SGHNT and YYREEE (reference sequence). The germline V and J ends were trimmed by 2 bases and 0 bases, with 15 bases remaining between them. In DNA, the CDR3 is TGTGCCAGCAGCTTTGCACAGGCCAAGAGCTCTGGAAACACCATATATTTT. This translates into CASSFAQAKSSGNTIYF.

V and J are TRBV10-3 and TRBJ2-5; tentatively, D is TRBD2 (5 bases). The CDR3 length is 16 residues. Looked up from germline, CDR1 is ENHRY and CDR2 is SYGVKD. Trimming left V 1 base short and J 5 bases short, with 17 bases between. CDR3 nucleotide sequence: TGTGCCATCAGTGAGTTCAGACCCTCGGGCGGGGAGACCCAGTACTTC. The encoded protein is CAISEFRPSGGETQYF.

The chain joins TRBV5-1 to TRBJ2-2, with 9 nucleotides matching TRBD2. Per germline, CDR1 SGHRS and CDR2 YFSETQ. This CDR3 region has 16 residues. The V segment lost 4 bases and the J segment 4 bases; nucleotides outside the gene matches: 8. CDR3 in DNA: TGCGCCAGCAGCATGGCCCCTAGCGGGATCACCGGGGAGCTGTTTTTT. Its translation is CASSMAPSGITGELFF.

The chain recombines TRBV5-1 with TRBJ2-2; TRBD2 matches at 8 bases. The CDR3 is 16 amino acids. Germline CDR1 SGHRS, CDR2 YFSETQ. V was clipped by 4 bases and J by 6 bases; unmatched bases: 11. The CDR3 is CASSGLAGGGSGELFF. The CDR3 region has the DNA TGCGCCAGCAGCGGCCTAGCGGGCGGAGGGTCCGGGGAGCTGTTTTTT.

This chain joins TRBV11-2 and TRBJ1-1, with TRBD1 matching over 9 bases. Trimming removed 0 bases from V and 4 bases from J; junction bases left unmatched: 6. The CDR3 is made up of 16 amino acids. Germline-derived CDR1 and CDR2 are SGHAT and FQNNGV. The CDR3 is CASSLEGQGWGTEAFF. In DNA form, the CDR3 reads TGTGCCAGCAGCTTAGAGGGACAGGGATGGGGCACTGAAGCTTTCTTT.

V gene TRBV11-2 combines with J gene TRBJ1-6; no clear D. In germline, CDR1 is SGHAT, CDR2 FQNNGV. The CDR3 length is 15 residues. Trimming took 1 base from V and 8 from J, leaving 12 bases between them. CDR3 sequence: CASSLVAAEDSPLHF. Written as DNA, the CDR3 is TGTGCCAGCAGCTTAGTGGCAGCCGAGGATTCACCCCTCCACTTT.

The DNA of the CDR3 is TGTGCCAGCAGTTATCAGGGGGGAGTGAACACTGAAGCTTTCTTT. It encodes CASSYQGGVNTEAFF. The V gene is TRBV6-6, the J gene TRBJ1-1, with 7 bases fitting TRBD1. J gave up 0 bases and V 3 bases, and 4 bases lay outside the gene matches. Germline CDR1 is MNHNY and CDR2 is SVGAGI (reference sequence). This CDR3 is 15 amino acids long.

The CDR3 spells CASSQREVGEKLFF. CDR3 DNA: TGTGCCAGCAGTCAGAGGGAAGTCGGTGAAAAACTGTTTTTT. The genes are TRBV27 and TRBJ1-4; no reliable D call. There are 14 residues in the CDR3. Germline CDR1 is MNHEY and CDR2 is SMNVEV (reference sequence). The ends were cut back, 5 bases at V and 7 bases at J, with 14 bases in the middle.

This clone was seen only a few times. This chain joins TRBV16 and TRBJ1-4; D unresolved. Germline loops: CDR1 KGHSY, CDR2 FQNENV. The V end lost 1 base, the J end lost 8 bases, and 20 bases lay between the germline ends. The CDR3 loop spans 17 amino acids. The CDR3 region has the DNA TGTGCCAGCAGCCAATTCGGACCGGGCCGGCCGGGGGAAAAACTGTTTTTT. As protein: CASSQFGPGRPGEKLFF.

The J gene is TRBJ2-7, the V gene TRBV4-1; 7 bases match TRBD1. Trimming removed 0 bases from V and 4 bases from J; junction bases left unmatched: 3. The CDR3 extends over 14 amino acids. CDR1 is MGHRA and CDR2 is YSYEKL in the germline V gene. CDR3 sequence (DNA): TGCGCCAGCAGCCAAGATGTGGGACAGTACGAGCAGTACTTC. This encodes CASSQDVGQYEQYF.

V gene TRBV10-3 combines with J gene TRBJ2-5, with 8 bases lining up with TRBD1. CDR3 length: 12 amino acids. J was trimmed by 3 bases and V by 10 bases; bases with no gene match: 4. Germline V gene sequence: CDR1 ENHRY, CDR2 SYGVKD. The DNA of the CDR3 is TGTGCCACCTCGACAGGGGAAGAGACCCAGTACTTC. It encodes CATSTGEETQYF.

J is TRBJ2-3 and V is TRBV5-6; the match to TRBD1 covers 10 bases. Germline CDR1 and CDR2: SGHDT and YYEEEE. Trimming at V came to 4 bases and at J to 0 bases, leaving 11 bases not matched to a gene. The CDR3 extends over 18 amino acids. CDR3 sequence: CASSPGTGDRTSTDTQYF. The CDR3 nucleotides read TGTGCCAGCAGCCCCGGGACAGGGGACCGTACTAGCACAGATACGCAGTATTTT.

This clone was observed a few times. This chain connects TRBV28 to TRBJ1-2; the D gene is possibly TRBD1 (6 bases). Trimming removed 5 bases at V and 4 bases at J, with 11 bases between. This CDR3 spans 13 amino acids. Germline CDR1 MDHEN, CDR2 SYDVKM. CDR3 amino acids: CASSVDRFYGYTF. Written as DNA, the CDR3 is TGTGCCAGCAGTGTCGACAGGTTCTATGGCTACACCTTC.

The chain employs TRBV28 and TRBJ1-4; D possibly corresponds to TRBD1 (6 bases). This CDR3 has 15 residues. Germline lookup yields CDR1 MDHEN and CDR2 SYDVKM. The V gene lost 6 bases and the J gene lost 0 bases, with 11 bases spanning the gap. The CDR3 region is CASRRDTATNEKLFF. The CDR3 region has the DNA TGTGCCAGCAGAAGGGACACTGCAACTAATGAAAAACTGTTTTTT.

For the CDR3, the DNA is TGTGCCAGCTCACCACTAGCGGGGGCTTACACAGATACGCAGTATTTT. This gives the protein CASSPLAGAYTDTQYF. The chain recombines TRBV18 with TRBJ2-3; 9 bases align to TRBD2. With V trimmed by 1 base and J by 2 bases, 4 bases remained unmatched. The CDR3 loop spans 16 amino acids. CDR1 and CDR2 from the germline V gene are KGHSH and LQKENI. The variable domain in full, with the rest retrieved from reference TRBV18 and TRBJ2-3, is NAGVMQNPRHLVRRRGQEARLRCSPMKGHSHVYWYRQLPEEGLKFMVYLQKENIIDESGMPKERFSAEFPKEGPSILRIQQVVRGDSAAYFCASSPLAGAYTDTQYFGPGTRLTVL.

V and J are TRBV4-1 and TRBJ2-7, with D tentatively TRBD1 (6 bases). Germline CDR1 and CDR2: MGHRA and YSYEKL. V was cut by 0 bases and J by 3 bases, with 15 bases left in between. The CDR3 length is 16 residues. CDR3 sequence: CASSQEQGTGIYEQYF. The CDR3 bases are TGCGCCAGCAGCCAAGAGCAAGGAACAGGGATCTACGAGCAGTACTTC.

The rearrangement links TRBV4-2 to TRBJ1-2, with 8 positions matching TRBD1. Per germline, CDR1 LGHNA and CDR2 YNFKEQ. V shed 0 bases and J 3 bases; nucleotides not matched to a gene: 3. The CDR3 has 15 residues. In nucleotides, the CDR3 is TGTGCCAGCAGCCAAGAGGGACAGGAGTACTATGGCTACACCTTC. Amino acids: CASSQEGQEYYGYTF.

The chain has TRBV4-1 and TRBJ1-1, with 8 bases lining up with TRBD1. V trimming: 3 bases; J trimming: 4 bases; junction bases outside the gene matches: 4. Germline CDR1 reads MGHRA; CDR2 reads YSYEKL. This CDR3 contains 14 residues. Written as DNA, the CDR3 is TGCGCCAGCAGCCACGTGGACAGGGTCACTGAAGCTTTCTTT. Translation: CASSHVDRVTEAFF.

J is TRBJ1-1 and V is TRBV2, with 11 bases aligning to TRBD1. V shed 5 bases, J shed 5 bases, and the junction held 4 bases outside the gene matches. Germline V gene sequence: CDR1 SNHLY, CDR2 FYNNEI. This CDR3 spans 14 amino acids. For the CDR3, the DNA is TGTGCCAGCAGTAACGGACAGGGGGCTACTGAAGCTTTCTTT. Translated, it gives CASSNGQGATEAFF.

The chain links TRBV6-5 to TRBJ1-3, with D possibly matching TRBD1 (5 bases). Trimming removed 3 bases from V and 11 bases from J, with 11 bases in between. The germline gives CDR1 MNHEY, CDR2 SVGAGI. The length of the CDR3 is 12 residues. CDR3 bases: TGTGCCAGCAGTTATGGGGGGGGACCCATATATTTT. Protein product: CASSYGGGPIYF.

The J gene is TRBJ2-1, the V gene TRBV5-1; perhaps TRBD2 as D (6 bases). The germline gives CDR1 SGHRS, CDR2 YFSETQ. The germline V and J ends were trimmed by 0 bases and 2 bases, with 9 bases remaining between them. The CDR3 is made up of 15 amino acids. CDR3 amino acids: CASSLEASAYNEQFF. The CDR3 nucleotides are TGCGCCAGCAGCTTGGAGGCTAGCGCCTACAATGAGCAGTTCTTC. Combining the CDR3 with reference TRBV5-1 and TRBJ2-1 gives the whole variable domain KAGVTQTPRYLIKTRGQQVTLSCSPISGHRSVSWYQQTPGQGLQFLFEYFSETQRNKGNFPGRFSGRQFSNSRSEMNVSTLELGDSALYLCASSLEASAYNEQFFGPGTRLTVL.